Shown below are 11 T cell receptor beta chains from a single sample sequenced in a study of cytomegalovirus exposure and HLA in healthy donors. PCR used 60 Vbeta primers and 13 Jbeta primers. Generated by immunoSEQ multiplex PCR, the TCRdb table keeps only in-frame clones and is missing some. The profile shows over 100,000 clones, around 77% of them singletons. The sequencing input was PBMCs. These receptors originate from a male donor in good health and CMV-seropositive.

The rearrangement uses TRBV15 and TRBJ1-6; 7 bases align to TRBD1. V dropped 3 bases and J dropped 10; count of bases not matched to a gene: 9. CDR3 length: 15 amino acids. Germline-derived CDR1 and CDR2 are LNHNV and YYDKDF (reference sequence). This chain's CDR3 is CATSSKTGRGSPLHF. CDR3 DNA: TGTGCCACCAGCAGTAAGACAGGGCGAGGATCACCCCTCCACTTT.

The chain carries TRBV2 and TRBJ1-4; TRBD1 matches at 11 bases. Losses at the gene ends were 6 bases for V and 8 bases for J; bases not matched to a gene: 8. CDR3 length equals 15 residues. Germline CDR1 is SNHLY and CDR2 is FYNNEI. The CDR3 region is CASRFGQGAREKLFF. The DNA of the CDR3 is TGTGCCAGCAGATTCGGACAGGGGGCGAGGGAAAAACTGTTTTTT.

This chain uses TRBV5-4 with TRBJ1-5; D unresolved. Germline V gene sequence: CDR1 SGHNT, CDR2 YYREEE (reference sequence). This CDR3 spans 12 amino acids. Between the trimmed V and J ends, which lost 4 bases and 9 bases, there was a span of 11 bases. The CDR3 sequence: CASSLGEGPQHF. CDR3 sequence (DNA): TGTGCCAGCAGCCTCGGAGAGGGGCCCCAGCATTTT. The full variable domain, completed using reference TRBV5-4 and TRBJ1-5, is ETGVTQSPTHLIKTRGQQVTLRCSSQSGHNTVSWYQQALGQGPQFIFQYYREEENGRGNFPPRFSGLQFPNYSSELNVNALELDDSALYLCASSLGEGPQHFGDGTRLSIL.

The chain links TRBV7-2 to TRBJ1-2; 12 nucleotides match TRBD1. With 4 bases clipped from V and 6 bases from J, the junction kept 9 bases outside the gene matches. The CDR3 length is 16 residues. Germline V gene sequence: CDR1 SGHTA, CDR2 FQGNSA. The CDR3 DNA reads TGTGCCAGCAGCTCCAAACCCGGGACAGGGGGCGATGGCTACACCTTC. It encodes CASSSKPGTGGDGYTF.

The chain uses TRBV5-1 and TRBJ2-1, with TRBD1 matching over 7 bases. The CDR3 is made up of 13 amino acids. The germline V gene encodes CDR1 SGHRS and CDR2 YFSETQ. V shed 4 bases, J shed 5 bases, and the junction held 3 bases outside the gene matches. CDR3 nucleotide sequence: TGCGCCAGCAGCCTGGGACAGCACAATGAGCAGTTCTTC. It specifies CASSLGQHNEQFF.

J is TRBJ1-3 and V is TRBV5-1; TRBD1 is a possible D gene (6 bases). Germline V CDR1 and CDR2: SGHRS, YFSETQ. The CDR3 runs to 17 residues. V gave up 0 bases and J gave up 1 base, with 14 bases separating them. The CDR3 region is CASSLASTGPSGNTIYF. The CDR3 coding sequence is TGCGCCAGCAGCTTGGCCTCGACAGGCCCTTCTGGAAACACCATATATTTT.

CDR3 region: CASSQDNVAGRGETQYF. CDR3 DNA: TGTGCCAGCAGCCAAGATAATGTGGCGGGGCGAGGAGAGACCCAGTACTTC. This chain links TRBV4-2 with TRBJ2-5; tentatively, D is TRBD2 (6 bases). The V gene lost 0 bases and the J gene lost 4 bases, with 18 bases spanning the gap. Germline V gene data show CDR1 as LGHNA and CDR2 as YNFKEQ. The CDR3 spans 17 residues.

Concerning this clone: A read error may account for a junction end that differs from germline. The chain combines TRBV7-2 with TRBJ2-4; D possibly corresponds to TRBD2 (5 bases). CDR3 length: 15 residues. Germline V gene data show CDR1 as SGHTA and CDR2 as FQGNSA. CDR3 sequence reads: CASSLGYLAKNSQYF. For the CDR3, the DNA is TGTGCCAGCAGTCTGGGATACCTAGCCAAAAACAGTCAGTACTTC.

The rearrangement links TRBV29-1 to TRBJ2-7; 8 bases align to TRBD2. V shed 4 bases, J shed 9 bases, and the junction held 5 bases outside the gene matches. Germline V lookup: CDR1 SQVTM, CDR2 ANQGSEA. The CDR3 runs 11 residues. This chain's CDR3 is CSVVSGIWQYF. The CDR3 DNA is TGCAGCGTTGTTAGCGGGATATGGCAGTACTTC.

The chain is built from TRBV18 and TRBJ2-2; D is ambiguous. The CDR3 runs 15 residues. Germline V gene data show CDR1 as KGHSH and CDR2 as LQKENI. Trimming left V 2 bases short and J 4 bases short, with 11 bases between. The CDR3 coding sequence is TGTGCCAGCTCACCAACGACTGATCTCACCGGGGAGCTGTTTTTT. It translates to CASSPTTDLTGELFF. Looking up the rest from reference TRBV18 and TRBJ2-2 gives the full variable domain: NAGVMQNPRHLVRRRGQEARLRCSPMKGHSHVYWYRQLPEEGLKFMVYLQKENIIDESGMPKERFSAEFPKEGPSILRIQQVVRGDSAAYFCASSPTTDLTGELFFGEGSRLTVL.

The genes are TRBV2 and TRBJ2-3, with 13 positions matching TRBD2. V was pared by 7 bases and J by 7 bases, with 8 bases of the junction left unmatched. Germline assignment: CDR1 SNHLY and CDR2 FYNNEI. The CDR3 has 15 residues. The CDR3 bases are TGTGCCAGCAATCTACCGGGACTAGCGGGAAATACGCAGTATTTT. Translating gives CASNLPGLAGNTQYF.